This T cell receptor (beta chain) was identified in a study of T-cell reconstitution after alpha-beta-depleted transplantation in children. V shed 6 bases, J shed 3 bases, and the junction held 1 base outside the gene matches. This CDR3 has 14 residues. The germline V gene has CDR1 SNHLY and CDR2 FYNNEI. Unique molecular identifiers featured in how the TCRbeta library was prepared. Each CDR3 protein gets one entry after TCRdb re-called the PCR reads with MiXCR. The table includes a few hundred thousand distinct CDR3 sequences, roughly 22% detected once. V usage is TRBV2 and J usage is TRBJ2-2, with 10 bases matching TRBD1. Specimen: PBMCs from the stem cell graft donor, collected from the stem cell graft. The source is a human donor who donated a stem cell graft to a child with acute myeloid leukemia. The CDR3 loop reads CASRDRGYTGELFF. DNA of the CDR3: TGTGCCAGCAGGGACAGGGGGTACACCGGGGAGCTGTTTTTT.